This passage covers 6 T cell receptor beta chains from one sample sequenced in a study of blood T cell repertoires in COVID-19. Libraries were prepared by immunoSEQ multiplex PCR; TCRdb keeps only in-frame clonotypes and omits some of them. The profile shows about 170,000 clones, roughly 84% of them singletons. Sequenced: PBMCs or T cells enriched from blood (not recorded which). The receptor source for this set is a human donor with acute COVID-19. The donor label of this sample is uncertain.

The rearrangement links TRBV29-1 to TRBJ2-1; D possibly corresponds to TRBD2 (7 bases). The CDR3 has 17 residues. Trimming cost V 0 bases and J 2 bases, with 17 bases left between them. Germline CDR1 SQVTM, CDR2 ANQGSEA. CDR3 nucleotide sequence: TGCAGCGTTGAAGATTCGGGGGGCCTAGTCCCCTACAATGAGCAGTTCTTC. This gives the protein CSVEDSGGLVPYNEQFF.

CDR3 amino acids: CASSKLQESQETQYF. CDR3 in DNA: TGTGCCAGCAGCAAATTACAGGAAAGCCAAGAGACCCAGTACTTC. J is TRBJ2-5 and V is TRBV7-6, with TRBD1 as a possible D gene (5 bases). Trimming took off 5 bases at V and 1 base at J, with 14 bases between the two ends. CDR3 length: 15 amino acids. CDR1 and CDR2 (germline): SGHVS, FNYEAQ.

The chain joins TRBV5-1 to TRBJ1-1, with a weak D call TRBD1 (6 bases). The CDR3 contains 14 residues. V was shortened by 0 bases and J by 6 bases, with 12 bases between the two germline ends. CDR1 and CDR2 (germline): SGHRS, YFSETQ. CDR3 bases: TGCGCCAGCAGCTTGGCCTCACAGGGCCCTGAAGCTTTCTTT. This sequence encodes CASSLASQGPEAFF.

The chain couples TRBV6-1 to TRBJ1-3; 8 bases are shared with TRBD1. V shed 0 bases and J 2 bases; nucleotides not matched to a gene: 3. From germline, CDR1 is MNHNS and CDR2 SASEGT. This CDR3 is built from 16 residues. The CDR3 sequence is CASSEAMDRAGNTIYF. CDR3 nucleotide sequence: TGTGCCAGCAGTGAAGCTATGGACAGGGCTGGAAACACCATATATTTT.

This chain links TRBV10-3 with TRBJ2-7; 8 positions match TRBD1. The CDR3 consists of 14 residues. V dropped 6 bases and J dropped 0; count of bases not matched to a gene: 4. Germline V gene sequence: CDR1 ENHRY, CDR2 SYGVKD. The CDR3 nucleotides read TGTGCCATCAGCAGGACAGGGAGCTCCTACGAGCAGTACTTC. Translation: CAISRTGSSYEQYF.

This rearrangement joins TRBV5-1 to TRBJ2-3, with a weak D call TRBD2 (6 bases). Germline V CDR1 and CDR2: SGHRS, YFSETQ. V was shortened by 3 bases and J by 0 bases, with 14 bases between the two germline ends. CDR3 length equals 16 residues. The CDR3 coding sequence is TGCGCCAGCAGCTCAGGGACTGCCGTAAGCACAGATACGCAGTATTTT. Its translation is CASSSGTAVSTDTQYF. Supplemented by reference TRBV5-1 and TRBJ2-3, the full variable domain reads KAGVTQTPRYLIKTRGQQVTLSCSPISGHRSVSWYQQTPGQGLQFLFEYFSETQRNKGNFPGRFSGRQFSNSRSEMNVSTLELGDSALYLCASSSGTAVSTDTQYFGPGTRLTVL.